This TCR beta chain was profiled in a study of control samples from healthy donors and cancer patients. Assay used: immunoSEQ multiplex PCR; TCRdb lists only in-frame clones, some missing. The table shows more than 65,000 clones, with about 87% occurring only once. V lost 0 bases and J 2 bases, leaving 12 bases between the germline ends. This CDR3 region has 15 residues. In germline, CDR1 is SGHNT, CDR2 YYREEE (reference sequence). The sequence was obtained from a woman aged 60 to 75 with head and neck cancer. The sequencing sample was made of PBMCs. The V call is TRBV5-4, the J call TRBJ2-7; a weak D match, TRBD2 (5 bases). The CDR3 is CASSLGSEGTYEQYF. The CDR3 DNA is TGTGCCAGCAGCTTGGGGAGTGAGGGCACCTACGAGCAGTACTTC.